What follows is one T cell receptor (beta chain) and its context. Its antigen is currently unknown. V was clipped by 4 bases and J by 2 bases, with 11 bases between them. This CDR3 has 15 amino acids. Per the germline V gene, CDR1 is SGHAT and CDR2 is FQNNGV. All the patients suffered relapse after autologous stem cell transplantation, and brentuximab vedotin exposure differed. By magnetic negative selection, CD4+ T cells were purified from thawed PBMCs. The source of the sample is a study of PD-1 blockade in classical Hodgkin lymphoma. Broader study findings: Baseline TCR diversity was reportedly lower in newly diagnosed patients than in healthy donors. It was reported as lower still in relapsed/refractory patients. Repertoire differences lack defined causes, possibly disease activity or prior therapy. Diversity similar to that of newly diagnosed patients was seen at baseline in complete responders.

Method: immunoSEQ multiplex PCR; TCRdb's copy keeps in-frame clones and lacks some. The sample records 10,000 to 15,000 clones, approximately 87% being singletons. The starting material was CD4+ T cells from blood, obtained at baseline. The chain links TRBV11-2 to TRBJ2-2; D is unclear. The TCR sequence derives from a human donor with classical Hodgkin lymphoma. The CDR3 coding sequence is TGTGCCAGCAGCTCCCAGCCTTTTAACACCGGGGAGCTGTTTTTT. Protein product: CASSSQPFNTGELFF.